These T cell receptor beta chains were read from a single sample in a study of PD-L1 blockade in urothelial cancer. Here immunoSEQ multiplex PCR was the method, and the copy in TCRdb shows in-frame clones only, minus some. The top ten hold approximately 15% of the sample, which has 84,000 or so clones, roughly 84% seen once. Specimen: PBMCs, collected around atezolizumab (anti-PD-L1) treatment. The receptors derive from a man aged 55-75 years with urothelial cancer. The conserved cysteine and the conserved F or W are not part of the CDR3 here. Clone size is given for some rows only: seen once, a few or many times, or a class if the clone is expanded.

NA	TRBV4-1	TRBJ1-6	ASSIRDIIVDSPLH
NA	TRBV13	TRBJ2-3	ASSSTSTDTQY
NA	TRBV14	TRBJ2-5	ASSQDRRPAGETQY
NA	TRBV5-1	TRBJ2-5	ASSRWTSGMETQY
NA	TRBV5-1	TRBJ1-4	ASSLGSGEEKLF
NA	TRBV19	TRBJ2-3	ASGGGDTQY
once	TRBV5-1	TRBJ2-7	ASSLHLGTSVYEQY
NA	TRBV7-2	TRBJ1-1	ASSRGQGNTEAF
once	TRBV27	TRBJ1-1	ASSLSLGQGNTEAF
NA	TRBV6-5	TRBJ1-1	ASSRGTEAF
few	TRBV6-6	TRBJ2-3	ASSRDYLIGTDTQY
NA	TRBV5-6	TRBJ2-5	ASSSLAGTGETQY
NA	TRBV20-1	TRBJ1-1	SARLGTEAF
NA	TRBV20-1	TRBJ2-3	SARTAIAQY
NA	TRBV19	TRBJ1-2	ASQTHGQSGGYT
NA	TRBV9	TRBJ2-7	ASSAEDRMYEQY
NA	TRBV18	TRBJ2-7	ASSATGGPIYEQY
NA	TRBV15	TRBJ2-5	ATSRGERASRKETQY
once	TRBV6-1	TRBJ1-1	ASSEARRPGNTEAF
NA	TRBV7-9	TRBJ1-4	ASSSRGTNEKLF
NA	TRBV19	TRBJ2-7	ASSFGTGNYEQY
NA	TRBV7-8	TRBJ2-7	ASSLVGQGLTEQY
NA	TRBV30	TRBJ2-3	AWSVPSGLRDTQY
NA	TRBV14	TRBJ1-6	ASSARTALLNSPLH
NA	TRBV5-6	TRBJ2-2	ASSLSIAASGELF
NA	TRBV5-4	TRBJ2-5	ASSGSLGQRQETQY
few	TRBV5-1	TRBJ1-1	ASSSAFQGNTEAF
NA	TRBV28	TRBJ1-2	ASSPLWDRGFGYT
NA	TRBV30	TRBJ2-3	AWCLAGAPRGDTQY
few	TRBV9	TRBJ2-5	ASSVGTGKETQY
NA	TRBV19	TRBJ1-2	ASAPGTLVLGYT
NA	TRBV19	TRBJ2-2	ASSIPVAGELF
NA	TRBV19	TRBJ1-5	ASSIVQVSPRNQPQH
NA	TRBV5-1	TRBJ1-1	ASSLGGLNTEAF
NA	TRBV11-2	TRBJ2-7	ASSLVAGVAYEQY
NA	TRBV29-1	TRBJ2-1	SVGPQANSYNEQF
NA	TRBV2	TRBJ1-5	ASSGRRGNQPQH
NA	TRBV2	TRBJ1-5	ASSEALWERPDQPQH
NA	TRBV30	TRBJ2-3	AWSPVQGLTDTQY
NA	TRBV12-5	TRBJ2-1	ASGLLAESSYNEQF
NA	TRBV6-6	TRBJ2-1	ASSSGTSPSPQPL
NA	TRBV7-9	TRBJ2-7	ATIGQGTYEQY
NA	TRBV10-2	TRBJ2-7	ASSRLAGVYEQY
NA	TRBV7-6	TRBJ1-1	ASSLGSGSPMNTEAF
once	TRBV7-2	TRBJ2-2	ASSKGLAENTGELF
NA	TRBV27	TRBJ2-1	ASSFSWSGGGHLDEQF
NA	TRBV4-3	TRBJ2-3	ASSQVGLGTSGADTQY
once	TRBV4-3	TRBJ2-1	ASSLAGTSYNEQF
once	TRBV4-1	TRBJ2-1	ASSQGRGGPYNEQF
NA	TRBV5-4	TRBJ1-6	ASSRIDSSYNSPLH
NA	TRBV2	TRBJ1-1	ASSRGGPANTEAF
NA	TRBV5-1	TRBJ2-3	ASSLGGQGTDTQY
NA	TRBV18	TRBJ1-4	ASSPLRGEKLF
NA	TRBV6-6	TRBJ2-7	ASRGTGLSSYEQY
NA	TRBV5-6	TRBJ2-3	ASSLMSRTQY